The entry below gives a single TCR beta chain sequence along with its context. This entry belongs to a study of shared T cell receptors in the human thymus. This CDR3 comprises 16 residues. J was trimmed by 3 bases and V by 5 bases; bases with no gene match: 12. In germline, CDR1 is SEHNR, CDR2 FQNEAQ (reference sequence). Measured with immunoSEQ multiplex PCR; TCRdb has only the in-frame clones, and not every one. The data show about 610,000 clones, around 89% seen once. The data also belong to a second study, concerning human thymus T cells. This second study says: Gene usage for V and J segments appeared biased in thymic and blood repertoires.

The origin of this receptor is a boy under two years old with a congenital heart defect. The chain recombines TRBV7-9 with TRBJ2-5; TRBD2 aligns across 7 bases. Specimen: thymocytes. For the CDR3, the DNA is TGTGCCAGCAGCCGGACATTGGCGGGAGCTAAAGAGACCCAGTACTTC. This codes for CASSRTLAGAKETQYF. The variable domain in full, completed from reference TRBV7-9 and TRBJ2-5, reads DTGVSQNPRHKITKRGQNVTFRCDPISEHNRLYWYRQTLGQGPEFLTYFQNEAQLEKSRLLSDRFSAERPKGSFSTLEIQRTEQGDSAMYLCASSRTLAGAKETQYFGPGTRLLVL.